In this sample, the clone carrying this T cell receptor beta chain turned up a few times. Antigen specificity is unknown. This sample stems from a study of cytomegalovirus exposure and HLA in healthy donors. Study-level results: The listing of 160 or so TCR beta chains classed them as cytomegalovirus-associated. According to a later analysis, most TCR beta chains associated with CMV appeared HLA-restricted. Several V segments, TRBV6-2 and TRBV6-3 among them, could not be told apart and were dropped.

The V gene end was trimmed by 5 bases and the J gene end by 11 bases; junction bases not matched to a gene: 15. Looked up from germline, CDR1 is MDHEN and CDR2 is SYDVKM. This CDR3 spans 16 amino acids. Primers included in the PCR were 60 Vbeta and 13 Jbeta primers. This table comes from immunoSEQ multiplex PCR, and its TCRdb copy is limited to in-frame clones, with some not included. The sample has more than 150,000 clones, less than 80% seen once. Donors showed nominal health when sampled, although they likely had unrecorded immune exposures. The source of this sequence is a man aged 18 to 30 in good health and CMV-seronegative. The sequenced sample consisted of PBMCs. This chain joins TRBV28 and TRBJ1-6; 7 positions agree with TRBD1. The CDR3 DNA is TGTGCCAGCAGTCTCGCCGGGACAGCCAGACATCCACCCCTCCACTTT. It yields the protein CASSLAGTARHPPLHF.